This TCR beta chain originates from a study of blood T cell repertoires in COVID-19. On the study more broadly: Both acute and convalescent COVID-19 samples were obtained from the United States, Italy and Spain. PBMCs, B-cell-depleted T cells, or T cells provided the cDNA or gDNA that made up the material.

V lost 5 bases and J lost 2; bases outside the gene matches: 6. Germline V gives CDR1 SGHVS, CDR2 FQNEAQ. The CDR3 has 15 amino acids. Authors' methods: Amplifying reference gene primers gave estimates of nucleated cell counts. The data were produced by immunoSEQ multiplex PCR, yet TCRdb's version contains in-frame clones alone and is incomplete. V and J calls and clone size are copied from that table; D and trimming were computed from the DNA. The top ten clones hold roughly 8% of a sample with 130,000 to 150,000 clones, roughly 81% of them seen once. The sequence was collected from a human donor with acute or convalescent COVID-19. The donor label of this sample is uncertain. The gene calls are TRBV7-8 and TRBJ1-5, with TRBD1 matching 7 bases. The sequenced material came from peripheral blood. CDR3 in amino acids: CASSAEGAGNQPQHF. The CDR3 region has the DNA TGTGCCAGCAGCGCCGAGGGGGCCGGCAATCAGCCCCAGCATTTT.